The 8 T cell receptor beta chains below come from one sample, sequenced in a study of beta chain features in type 1 diabetes. General study findings and limits: TCRB CDR3s from Type 1 diabetes patients were moderately but significantly shorter in all four CD4+ subsets.

These TCRs are of unknown antigen specificity. The whole isolated RNA underwent reverse transcription, so sequencing captured expressed TCRB transcripts. The assay was immunoSEQ multiplex PCR, and TCRdb's table has in-frame clones only and misses some. The sample yields about 150,000 clones, roughly 8% seen once. The material sequenced was central memory CD4+ T cells from blood. These receptors all come from a man aged 18 to 29 with type 1 diabetes.

This clone was picked up a small number of times. This chain connects TRBV30 to TRBJ1-1; 7 bases fit TRBD1. Germline-derived CDR1 and CDR2 are GTSNPN and SVGIG (reference sequence). The CDR3 is 15 amino acids. With V trimmed by 3 bases and J by 6 bases, 13 bases remained unmatched. The CDR3 sequence is CAWRNRGERAPEAFF. CDR3 DNA: TGTGCCTGGAGGAACAGGGGAGAAAGGGCCCCTGAAGCTTTCTTT.

The chain combines TRBV5-1 with TRBJ2-7, with 11 nucleotides matching TRBD2. The CDR3 has 14 residues. CDR1 is SGHRS and CDR2 is YFSETQ in the germline V gene. The trim removed 5 bases at V and 6 bases at J, leaving 7 bases unmatched. CDR3 nucleotide sequence: TGCGCCAGCAGTTCACTAGCGGGAGTTAGCGAGCAGTACTTC. Its protein is CASSSLAGVSEQYF. The variable domain in full, with the rest retrieved from reference TRBV5-1 and TRBJ2-7, is KAGVTQTPRYLIKTRGQQVTLSCSPISGHRSVSWYQQTPGQGLQFLFEYFSETQRNKGNFPGRFSGRQFSNSRSEMNVSTLELGDSALYLCASSSLAGVSEQYFGPGTRLTVT.

The V call is TRBV5-1, the J call TRBJ2-1; 7 nucleotides align to TRBD2. The CDR3 has 16 residues. CDR1 and CDR2 (germline): SGHRS, YFSETQ. V was clipped by 3 bases and J by 3 bases; unmatched bases: 9. CDR3 sequence (DNA): TGCGCCAGCAGCTCTGGACTAATAGCGGGCTACAATGAGCAGTTCTTC. This codes for CASSSGLIAGYNEQFF.

This clone occurred a few times. The chain joins TRBV29-1 to TRBJ2-2; 8 bases align to TRBD2. The junction had 2 bases not matched to a gene; V was cut back by 5 bases and J by 3 bases. This CDR3 has 13 residues. Germline CDR1 and CDR2: SQVTM and ANQGSEA. The CDR3 sequence: CSVRGRYTGELFF. The CDR3 nucleotides read TGCAGCGTTCGCGGGAGGTACACCGGGGAGCTGTTTTTT.

The chain joins TRBV7-2 to TRBJ2-6, with D maybe TRBD2 (6 bases). V lost 7 bases and J lost 1, with 11 bases in between. CDR1 SGHTA and CDR2 FQGNSA come from the germline V gene. The CDR3 has 15 residues. CDR3: CASKPGRSGANVLTF. The CDR3 nucleotides read TGTGCCAGCAAGCCAGGGAGGTCTGGGGCCAACGTCCTGACTTTC.

This clone has more than one count but fewer than ten. The V and J genes are TRBV4-3 and TRBJ2-3; perhaps TRBD2 as D (5 bases). CDR1 is LGHNA, CDR2 YSLEER, per germline. The CDR3 contains 16 residues. Trimming removed 0 bases from V and 1 base from J, with 11 bases in between. CDR3 sequence reads: CASSQEPSQRTDTQYF. Here the CDR3 DNA reads TGCGCCAGCAGCCAAGAACCTAGCCAGCGCACAGATACGCAGTATTTT.

In its sample, this clone was seen a few times. The chain combines TRBV25-1 with TRBJ1-1, with 8 bases matching TRBD1. The CDR3 sequence is 16 residues long. CDR1 and CDR2 (germline): MGHDK, SYGVNS. The V segment lost 4 bases and the J segment 1 base; nucleotides outside the gene matches: 8. The CDR3 DNA reads as TGTGCCAGCAGTGTCGCAGGGGGCGCGGGGAACACTGAAGCTTTCTTT. Its protein product is CASSVAGGAGNTEAFF.

This clone has a handful of counts. Different DNA sequences within this sample yield the same CDR3. This chain uses TRBV7-2 with TRBJ2-5; maybe TRBD2 (7 bases). The CDR3 contains 14 residues. V was trimmed by 2 bases and J by 5 bases, leaving 12 bases between them. Germline V gives CDR1 SGHTA, CDR2 FQGNSA. The CDR3 sequence is CASSLQGGAETQYF. Here the CDR3 DNA reads TGTGCCAGCAGCTTACAAGGGGGGGCGGAGACCCAGTACTTC.